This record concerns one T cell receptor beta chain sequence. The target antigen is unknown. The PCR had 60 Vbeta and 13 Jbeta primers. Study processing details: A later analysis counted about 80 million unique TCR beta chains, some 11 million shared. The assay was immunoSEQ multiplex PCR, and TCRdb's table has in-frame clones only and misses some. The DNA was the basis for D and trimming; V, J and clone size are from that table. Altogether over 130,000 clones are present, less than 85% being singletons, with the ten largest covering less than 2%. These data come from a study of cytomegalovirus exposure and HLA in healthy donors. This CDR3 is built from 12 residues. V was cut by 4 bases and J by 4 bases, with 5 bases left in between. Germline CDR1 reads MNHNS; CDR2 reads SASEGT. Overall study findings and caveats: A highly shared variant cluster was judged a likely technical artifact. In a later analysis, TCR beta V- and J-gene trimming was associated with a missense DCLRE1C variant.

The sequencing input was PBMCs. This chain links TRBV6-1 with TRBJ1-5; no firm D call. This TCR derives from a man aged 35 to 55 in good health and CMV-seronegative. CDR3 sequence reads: CASSGANQPQHF. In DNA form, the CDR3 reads TGTGCCAGCAGTGGGGCAAATCAGCCCCAGCATTTT.